One sample yielded the 14 T cell receptor beta chains listed below, sequenced in a study of early T cells in non-severe SARS-CoV-2 infection. TCRdb re-analysed the 5' RACE reads in MiXCR, keeping a single row per CDR3 protein. The table has about 20,000 distinct CDR3 sequences, 4% to 5.5% seen once; the top ten hold 5.3%. Sequenced material: whole blood. Source of these receptors: an adult who was a healthcare worker with PCR-confirmed SARS-CoV-2 infection or an uninfected control (not recorded which).

This clonotype appeared many times. The V call is TRBV11-2, the J call TRBJ2-7; D gene ambiguous. The length of the CDR3 is 14 residues. V gave up 3 bases and J gave up 7 bases, with 16 bases separating them. Germline V gene data show CDR1 as SGHAT and CDR2 as FQNNGV. This CDR3 reads CASSFVGVTSEQYF. CDR3 coding DNA: TGTGCCAGCAGCTTTGTTGGTGTCACCTCTGAGCAGTACTTC.

This clonotype has a count of ten or more. As DNA, the CDR3 is TGTGCCTGCAGACAGGCTCCTCTCTACGAGCAGTACTTC. Its protein is CACRQAPLYEQYF. This chain connects TRBV30 to TRBJ2-7; D perhaps matches TRBD1 (6 bases). The CDR3 sequence is 13 residues long. The germline V and J ends were trimmed by 6 bases and 3 bases, with 15 bases remaining between them. CDR1 GTSNPN and CDR2 SVGIG come from the germline V gene (reference sequence).

This clonotype has a count of ten or more. The chain carries TRBV18 and TRBJ1-6; 7 bases are shared with TRBD1. The trim removed 5 bases at V and 5 bases at J, leaving 6 bases unmatched. Per the germline V gene, CDR1 is KGHSH and CDR2 is LQKENI. The CDR3 length is 15 residues. CDR3 sequence: CASSSDGQDNSPLHF. The CDR3 DNA follows: TGTGCCAGCTCAAGTGATGGACAGGATAATTCACCCCTCCACTTT.

This clonotype is termed medium-sized. The V call is TRBV7-9, the J call TRBJ2-3; D unresolved. Germline V gene lookup returns CDR1 SEHNR and CDR2 FQNEAQ (reference sequence). V was pared by 7 bases and J by 2 bases, with 10 bases between. The CDR3 totals 13 residues. This CDR3 reads CASTIVHTDTQYF. CDR3 nucleotides: TGTGCCAGCACCATCGTCCACACAGATACGCAGTATTTT.

This clonotype occurred many times. The chain employs TRBV28 and TRBJ2-7, with 8 bases fitting TRBD1. The CDR3 totals 15 residues. Germline CDR1 MDHEN, CDR2 SYDVKM. Losses at the gene ends were 8 bases for V and 3 bases for J; bases not matched to a gene: 12. The CDR3 loop is CASAPWTGRGYEQYF. CDR3 DNA: TGTGCCAGCGCCCCATGGACAGGGAGAGGCTACGAGCAGTACTTC.

This chain joins TRBV4-2 and TRBJ2-7, with 10 bases that match TRBD2. The CDR3 has 17 amino acids. Germline CDR1 LGHNA, CDR2 YNFKEQ. Germline trimming cut 1 base from V and 6 bases from J; bases unmatched to any gene: 12. Here the CDR3 DNA reads TGTGCCAGCAGCCAAGCACCGGTAGCGGGGGGCACCGCCGAGCAGTACTTC. As protein: CASSQAPVAGGTAEQYF.

The V and J genes are TRBV7-2 and TRBJ1-1, with D perhaps matching TRBD1 (5 bases). Germline V gives CDR1 SGHTA, CDR2 FQGNSA. The germline V and J ends were trimmed by 5 bases and 0 bases, with 10 bases remaining between them. The CDR3 is 14 residues long. CDR3 region: CASSKTAMNTEAFF. CDR3 nucleotides: TGTGCCAGCAGCAAGACAGCTATGAACACTGAAGCTTTCTTT.

This clonotype was recorded at least ten times. The chain links TRBV6-2 or TRBV6-3 to TRBJ1-1; a weak D match, TRBD1 (5 bases). V lost 6 bases to trimming and J lost 1 base, with 9 bases between them. This CDR3 has 13 amino acids. Germline lookup yields CDR1 MNHEY and CDR2 SVGEGT. The CDR3: CASSRGPNTEAFF. As DNA, the CDR3 is TGTGCCAGCAGCCGGGGCCCGAACACTGAAGCTTTCTTT.

This clonotype was observed many times. J is TRBJ1-3 and V is TRBV29-1; D gene uncertain. The CDR3 covers 13 residues. Germline CDR1 SQVTM, CDR2 ANQGSEA. V was pared by 7 bases and J by 2 bases, with 12 bases between. The CDR3 region has the DNA TGCAGCGCCCGTTTGATGGCTGGAAACACCATATATTTT. Protein sequence: CSARLMAGNTIYF. Full variable domain (missing parts from reference TRBV29-1 and TRBJ1-3): SAVISQKPSRDICQRGTSLTIQCQVDSQVTMMFWYRQQPGQSLTLIATANQGSEATYESGFVIDKFPISRPNLTFSTLTVSNMSPEDSSIYLCSARLMAGNTIYFGEGSWLTVV.

This clonotype was seen only a few times. V is TRBV20-1 and J is TRBJ2-1, with 14 bases lining up with TRBD2. The CDR3 totals 14 residues. The junction had 8 bases not matched to a gene; V was cut back by 6 bases and J by 10 bases. Germline V lookup: CDR1 DFQATT, CDR2 SNEGSKA (reference sequence). Here the CDR3 reads CSALGLAGVEEQFF. CDR3 nucleotide sequence: TGCAGTGCCTTGGGACTAGCGGGAGTTGAAGAGCAGTTCTTC.

This clonotype was seen at least ten times. The chain employs TRBV18 and TRBJ2-4, with 7 bases matching TRBD2. This CDR3 spans 15 amino acids. From germline, CDR1 is KGHSH and CDR2 LQKENI. The junction had 7 bases not matched to a gene; V was cut back by 6 bases and J by 2 bases. CDR3 DNA: TGTGCCAGCTCCCCGGGCGGGAGCACCAAAAACATTCAGTACTTC. This gives the protein CASSPGGSTKNIQYF.

Many counts were recorded for this clonotype. V gene TRBV19 combines with J gene TRBJ1-2; no clear D. The ends were cut back, 7 bases at V and 5 bases at J, with 11 bases in the middle. The germline V gene encodes CDR1 LNHDA and CDR2 SQIVND (reference sequence). The CDR3 runs to 12 residues. CDR3 bases: TGTGCCAGTAATCGGGAAGATTATGGCTACACCTTC. Protein: CASNREDYGYTF.

This clonotype is termed medium-sized (0.01 to 0.1%). The V call is TRBV12-3 or TRBV12-4, the J call TRBJ1-5; 10 nucleotides align to TRBD1. CDR3 length: 17 amino acids. Losses at the gene ends were 3 bases for V and 6 bases for J; bases not matched to a gene: 11. CDR3 region: CASSFDVGDRGRQPQHF. CDR3 bases: TGTGCCAGCAGTTTTGATGTGGGGGACAGGGGCCGTCAGCCCCAGCATTTT.

This clonotype has a count of ten or more. The chain combines TRBV12-3 or TRBV12-4 with TRBJ1-5; D remains ambiguous. The CDR3 covers 14 residues. V was cut by 5 bases and J by 0 bases, with 8 bases left in between. DNA for the CDR3: TGTGCCAGCAGTGGATTGGGTAGCAATCAGCCCCAGCATTTT. It encodes CASSGLGSNQPQHF.